The 3 T cell receptor beta chains given below trace back to one sample, sequenced in a study of brain metastases from non-small cell lung cancer. Produced via immunoSEQ multiplex PCR; TCRdb's table is partial and in-frame only. Of roughly 6,200 clones listed, roughly 80% are singletons. The sample consisted of primary lung tumor tissue. All receptors derive from a donor aged 40 or older with non-small cell lung cancer.

The rearrangement uses TRBV6-6 and TRBJ1-5; D call uncertain. The CDR3 is 14 amino acids. The V end lost 6 bases, the J end lost 3 bases, and 12 bases lay between the germline ends. Germline CDR1 MNHNY, CDR2 SVGAGI (reference sequence). CDR3 nucleotide sequence: TGTGCCAGCAGCCGAGACGTAGTCAATCAGCCCCAGCATTTT. Translating it yields CASSRDVVNQPQHF.

The rearrangement uses TRBV20-1 and TRBJ2-3; D is unclear. V was cut by 5 bases and J by 5 bases, with 8 bases left in between. This CDR3 has 11 residues. Germline CDR1 and CDR2: DFQATT and SNEGSKA (reference sequence). As DNA, the CDR3 is TGCAGTGCTCTAAAACTAGATACGCAGTATTTT. It is translated as CSALKLDTQYF.

This rearrangement joins TRBV27 to TRBJ1-1; D perhaps matches TRBD1 (6 bases). V was shortened by 3 bases and J by 0 bases, with 17 bases between the two germline ends. The CDR3 length is 17 residues. CDR1 and CDR2 from the germline V gene are MNHEY and SMNVEV (reference sequence). The CDR3 spells CASSFVGAPGMNTEAFF. The CDR3 nucleotides read TGTGCCAGCAGTTTCGTGGGGGCGCCTGGCATGAACACTGAAGCTTTCTTT.